Following are 18 T cell receptor beta chains from one sample sequenced in a study of CD8 T cells in ankylosing spondylitis. TCRdb called the 5' RACE reads again in MiXCR, with one record for every CDR3 protein. The sample lists about 130,000 distinct CDR3 sequences; 6% to 8.5% were seen once. The sample comprised blood, either unsorted or a sorted T cell fraction (not recorded which). These receptors were taken from a female donor with ankylosing spondylitis or in good health (not recorded which).

There are many counts of this clonotype. V and J are TRBV20-1 and TRBJ2-5; 12 bases align to TRBD2. The CDR3 extends over 13 amino acids. Per germline, CDR1 DFQATT and CDR2 SNEGSKA (reference sequence). V lost 4 bases and J lost 7; bases outside the gene matches: 4. The CDR3 sequence: CSAKTSGGWTQYF. As DNA, the CDR3 is TGCAGTGCTAAGACTAGCGGGGGTTGGACCCAGTACTTC.

In its sample, this clonotype was seen many times. This sequence joins TRBV29-1 and TRBJ1-4; TRBD1 matches 8 bases. Per the germline V gene, CDR1 is SQVTM and CDR2 is ANQGSEA. The CDR3 totals 13 residues. Trimming removed 6 bases from V and 0 bases from J; junction bases left unmatched: 0. The CDR3 DNA reads as TGCAGCGTGGGACAGGCAACTAATGAAAAACTGTTTTTT. It encodes CSVGQATNEKLFF.

The CDR3 DNA reads as TGTGCCAGCAGCGTAGGGGACACGGTAAATTCACCCCTCCACTTT. The encoded protein is CASSVGDTVNSPLHF. The chain uses TRBV5-4 and TRBJ1-6, with D possibly TRBD1 on 6 matching bases. Germline loops: CDR1 SGHNT, CDR2 YYREEE (reference sequence). This CDR3 contains 15 residues. V lost 4 bases and J 7 bases, leaving 15 bases between the germline ends.

This clonotype was counted at least ten times. This chain links TRBV12-3 or TRBV12-4 with TRBJ2-1; 9 nucleotides agree with TRBD1. This CDR3 spans 15 amino acids. J gave up 7 bases and V 5 bases, and 9 bases lay outside the gene matches. The DNA for the CDR3 is TGTGCCAGCAGTACCGGGACAGGGATGGAAAATGAGCAGTTCTTC. This encodes CASSTGTGMENEQFF.

Ten or more counts support this clonotype. V and J are TRBV6-4 and TRBJ1-1; D uncertain. Germline V gene sequence: CDR1 MRHNA, CDR2 SNTAGT. CDR3 size: 13 residues. Trimming pared 4 bases from V and 1 base from J, leaving 7 bases between. The CDR3 is CASSVAANTEAFF. CDR3 nucleotide sequence: TGTGCCAGCAGTGTCGCCGCGAACACTGAAGCTTTCTTT.

This clonotype occurred many times. The chain couples TRBV13 to TRBJ1-1; D is possibly TRBD1 (5 bases). The CDR3 contains 12 residues. Deletions cut 3 bases from V and 6 bases from J, with 8 bases between. CDR1 and CDR2 from the germline V gene are PRHDT and FYEKMQ (reference sequence). This chain's CDR3 is CASSFGGAEAFF. The DNA of the CDR3 is TGTGCCAGCAGCTTTGGGGGGGCTGAAGCTTTCTTT.

This clonotype was seen a handful of times. The V call is TRBV18, the J call TRBJ2-1; D is perhaps TRBD2 (5 bases). Germline V lookup: CDR1 KGHSH, CDR2 LQKENI. The CDR3 length is 12 residues. Trimming removed 3 bases from V and 10 bases from J, with 10 bases in between. CDR3 sequence: CASSPTRPEQFF. The CDR3 coding sequence is TGTGCCAGCTCACCCACTAGACCCGAGCAGTTCTTC.

This sequence joins TRBV7-2 and TRBJ1-1; D call uncertain. Germline-derived CDR1 and CDR2 are SGHTA and FQGNSA. The CDR3 covers 15 residues. Trimming stripped 1 base from V and 0 bases from J, with 9 bases between. The CDR3 coding sequence is TGTGCCAGCAGCTTAGTATCGGGTATGAACACTGAAGCTTTCTTT. Residues: CASSLVSGMNTEAFF.

This clonotype has ten or more counts. This chain joins TRBV12-3 or TRBV12-4 and TRBJ1-6; D remains ambiguous. V was shortened by 3 bases and J by 7 bases, with 10 bases between the two germline ends. The CDR3 length is 14 residues. In DNA, the CDR3 is TGTGCCAGCAGTTTTGGGCGTTCCAATTCACCCCTCCACTTT. Residues: CASSFGRSNSPLHF.

This clonotype was counted at least ten times. The chain couples TRBV5-1 to TRBJ1-2; D is undetermined. This CDR3 spans 14 amino acids. The germline V gene has CDR1 SGHRS and CDR2 YFSETQ. Trimming pared 0 bases from V and 7 bases from J, leaving 13 bases between. CDR3 sequence reads: CASSLEADLGGYTF. In nucleotides, the CDR3 is TGCGCCAGCAGCTTGGAGGCCGACTTGGGTGGCTACACCTTC.

Many counts were recorded for this clonotype. The chain carries TRBV5-5 and TRBJ2-7; no firm D call. The CDR3 runs 16 residues. The germline gives CDR1 SGHKS, CDR2 YYEKEE (reference sequence). Trimming took off 1 base at V and 0 bases at J, with 14 bases between the two ends. CDR3 coding DNA: TGTGCCAGCAGCTTGTTATCTGGACGAGTCTCCTACGAGCAGTACTTC. This sequence encodes CASSLLSGRVSYEQYF. Complete variable domain (other parts from reference TRBV5-5 and TRBJ2-7): DAGVTQSPTHLIKTRGQQVTLRCSPISGHKSVSWYQQVLGQGPQFIFQYYEKEERGRGNFPDRFSARQFPNYSSELNVNALLLGDSALYLCASSLLSGRVSYEQYFGPGTRLTVT.

This clonotype was detected ten times or more. CDR3 DNA sequence: TGTGCCAGCAGTTTAGCGCGCCCGGCATCCTACAATGAGCAGTTCTTC. This encodes CASSLARPASYNEQFF. V gene TRBV12-3 or TRBV12-4 combines with J gene TRBJ2-1; D gene ambiguous. Trimming took off 0 bases at V and 1 base at J, with 10 bases between the two ends. This CDR3 contains 16 residues.

Ten or more counts support this clonotype. The chain links TRBV5-5 to TRBJ2-1, with TRBD1 matching over 8 bases. CDR1 and CDR2 (germline): SGHKS, YYEKEE (reference sequence). There are 15 residues in the CDR3. V gave up 1 base and J gave up 5 bases; unmatched junction bases: 5. The CDR3 protein is CASSLLRGRNNEQFF. The CDR3 DNA reads TGTGCCAGCAGCTTGCTCAGGGGGCGAAACAATGAGCAGTTCTTC.

This clonotype has at least ten counts. The V gene is TRBV10-3, the J gene TRBJ1-2; tentatively, D is TRBD1 (5 bases). This CDR3 is 13 amino acids long. CDR1 is ENHRY, CDR2 SYGVKD, per germline. Trimming left V 6 bases short and J 6 bases short, with 14 bases between. This chain's CDR3 is CAIRGDLRDGYTF. CDR3 sequence (DNA): TGTGCCATCAGAGGGGATTTACGGGATGGCTACACCTTC.

The genes are TRBV7-9 and TRBJ1-4; D is undetermined. Germline CDR1 and CDR2: SEHNR and FQNEAQ (reference sequence). Trimming pared 4 bases from V and 5 bases from J, leaving 5 bases between. This CDR3 is built from 12 residues. This CDR3 is CASSSLNEKLFF. DNA of the CDR3: TGTGCCAGCAGCTCCCTGAATGAAAAACTGTTTTTT.

This clonotype was counted many times. V is TRBV10-3 and J is TRBJ1-1; no definite D call. Germline V gene data show CDR1 as ENHRY and CDR2 as SYGVKD. CDR3 length equals 14 residues. Trimming stripped 7 bases from V and 2 bases from J, with 14 bases between. The CDR3 sequence is CAITRDLFNTEAFF. CDR3 coding DNA: TGTGCCATCACCCGCGACCTATTTAACACTGAAGCTTTCTTT.

This clonotype was counted ten times or more. This rearrangement joins TRBV7-9 to TRBJ2-5; 7 bases align to TRBD2. J gave up 0 bases and V 7 bases, and 8 bases lay outside the gene matches. Germline V gene data show CDR1 as SEHNR and CDR2 as FQNEAQ (reference sequence). This CDR3 is 15 amino acids long. The CDR3 DNA is TGTGCCAGCATCCCCCCTGCGGGGGACCAAGAGACCCAGTACTTC. Encoded protein: CASIPPAGDQETQYF.

Ten or more counts support this clonotype. This chain links TRBV10-3 with TRBJ1-2, with a weak D call TRBD1 (5 bases). Germline V gene sequence: CDR1 ENHRY, CDR2 SYGVKD. V gave up 7 bases and J gave up 6 bases, with 21 bases separating them. This CDR3 contains 15 residues. CDR3 bases: TGTGCCATCACCTCCAGCCTATCGACAGCAGATGGCTACACCTTC. It encodes CAITSSLSTADGYTF.